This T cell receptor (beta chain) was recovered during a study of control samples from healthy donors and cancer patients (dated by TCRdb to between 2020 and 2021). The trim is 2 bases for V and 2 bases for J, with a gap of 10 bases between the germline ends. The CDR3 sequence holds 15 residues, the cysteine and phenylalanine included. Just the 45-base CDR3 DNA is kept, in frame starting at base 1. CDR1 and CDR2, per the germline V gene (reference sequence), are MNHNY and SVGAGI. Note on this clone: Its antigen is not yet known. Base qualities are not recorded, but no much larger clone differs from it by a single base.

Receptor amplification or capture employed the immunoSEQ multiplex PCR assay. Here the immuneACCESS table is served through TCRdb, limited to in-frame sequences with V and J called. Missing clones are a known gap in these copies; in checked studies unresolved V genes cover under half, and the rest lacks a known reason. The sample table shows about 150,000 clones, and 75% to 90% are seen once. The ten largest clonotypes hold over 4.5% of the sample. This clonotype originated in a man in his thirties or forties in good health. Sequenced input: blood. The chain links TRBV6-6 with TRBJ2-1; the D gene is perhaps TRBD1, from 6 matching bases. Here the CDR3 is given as CASSYEQGPYNEQFF. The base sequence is TGTGCCAGCAGTTACGAACAGGGTCCCTACAATGAGCAGTTCTTC.